The 26 T cell receptor beta chains below were found in one sample sequenced in a study of CD8 T cells in Susac syndrome. After extraction with the RNeasy kit, roughly 0.5 to 1 ug of the RNA was reverse transcribed using random hexamers. TCRdb reprocessed the immunoSEQ multiplex PCR reads with MiXCR, giving one entry per CDR3 protein. The profile shows some 200,000 distinct CDR3 sequences, roughly 96% of them singletons. Sequenced input: CD4+ T cells from PBMCs. The receptors were gathered from a human donor with multiple sclerosis.

The V call is TRBV6-5, the J call TRBJ1-5; 7 positions agree with TRBD1. The trim removed 6 bases at V and 8 bases at J, leaving 4 bases unmatched. Germline CDR1 and CDR2: MNHEY and SVGAGI. The CDR3 extends over 12 amino acids. CDR3 amino acids: CASSQGTEPQHF. CDR3 coding DNA: TGTGCCAGCAGCCAGGGGACAGAGCCCCAGCATTTT.

The gene calls are TRBV18 and TRBJ2-7; no clear D gene. The ends were cut back, 4 bases at V and 3 bases at J, with 16 bases in the middle. The CDR3 covers 15 residues. Germline V CDR1 and CDR2: KGHSH, LQKENI. CDR3 in amino acids: CASSLTDQRHYEQYF. The CDR3, as DNA: TGTGCCAGCTCACTGACGGATCAGAGGCACTACGAGCAGTACTTC.

V gene TRBV7-2 combines with J gene TRBJ2-3; D not resolved. This CDR3 contains 12 residues. Germline V lookup: CDR1 SGHTA, CDR2 FQGNSA. Trimming took off 4 bases at V and 4 bases at J, with 6 bases between the two ends. The CDR3 loop is CASSSPSDTQYF. In nucleotides, the CDR3 is TGTGCCAGCAGCTCTCCGTCAGATACGCAGTATTTT.

The V gene is TRBV9, the J gene TRBJ2-7; possibly TRBD1 for D (5 bases). Germline V CDR1 and CDR2: SGDLS, YYNGEE. Trimming pared 3 bases from V and 2 bases from J, leaving 12 bases between. This CDR3 is built from 14 residues. The DNA for the CDR3 is TGTGCCAGCAGCGCCGAGTTGGGGCCCTACGAGCAGTACTTC. Encoded protein: CASSAELGPYEQYF. The full variable domain, rest sourced from reference TRBV9 and TRBJ2-7, is DSGVTQTPKHLITATGQRVTLRCSPRSGDLSVYWYQQSLDQGLQFLIQYYNGEERAKGNILERFSAQQFPDLHSELNLSSLELGDSALYFCASSAELGPYEQYFGPGTRLTVT.

The chain recombines TRBV27 with TRBJ1-1, with D perhaps matching TRBD1 (5 bases). The V end was cut by 3 bases, the J end by 1 base, with 9 bases between. Germline CDR1 reads MNHEY; CDR2 reads SMNVEV (reference sequence). This CDR3 comprises 14 residues. The CDR3 spells CASSFGAPNTEAFF. The CDR3 DNA follows: TGTGCCAGCAGTTTCGGGGCCCCGAACACTGAAGCTTTCTTT.

The V and J genes are TRBV14 and TRBJ2-1; 8 nucleotides line up with TRBD2. The CDR3 has 14 amino acids. Germline CDR1 reads SGHDN; CDR2 reads FVKESK. V shed 7 bases and J 5 bases; nucleotides not matched to a gene: 7. CDR3 in amino acids: CASNAGGLNNEQFF. Here the CDR3 DNA reads TGTGCCAGCAATGCGGGGGGACTTAACAATGAGCAGTTCTTC.

The chain recombines TRBV25-1 with TRBJ1-3; no clear D gene. The V gene's germline CDR1 is MGHDK and CDR2 SYGVNS. There are 13 residues in the CDR3. V lost 5 bases and J lost 4, with 9 bases in between. The CDR3 region has the DNA TGTGCCAGCAGTACCCTACAGGGAAACACCATATATTTT. Its translation: CASSTLQGNTIYF.

The J gene is TRBJ2-1, the V gene TRBV12-3 or TRBV12-4; D possibly uses TRBD1 or TRBD2 (5 bases each). Trimming removed 5 bases from V and 10 bases from J, with 15 bases in between. This CDR3 has 13 residues. CDR3 nucleotide sequence: TGTGCCAGCAGTCCGGACGGGGCACGAGAGCAGTTCTTC. Protein: CASSPDGAREQFF.

The chain joins TRBV5-4 to TRBJ2-1; TRBD1 matches at 7 bases. The V and J ends lost 4 bases and 8 bases, in that order; junction bases with no gene match: 9. The germline CDR1 and CDR2 sequences are SGHNT and YYREEE (reference sequence). The CDR3 runs 14 residues. As DNA, the CDR3 is TGTGCCAGCAGCCACGTTCGACAGGGCGATGAGCAGTTCTTC. It yields the protein CASSHVRQGDEQFF.

The chain carries TRBV11-2 and TRBJ2-4; D gene uncertain. Trimming removed 1 base from V and 7 bases from J, with 14 bases in between. The CDR3 is 15 amino acids. Germline CDR1 reads SGHAT; CDR2 reads FQNNGV. The CDR3, as DNA: TGTGCCAGCAGCTTAGGCGACTTTGATCTGAACATTCAGTACTTC. Translation gives CASSLGDFDLNIQYF.

The rearrangement joins TRBV20-1 to TRBJ2-3, with 10 bases aligning to TRBD2. Losses at the gene ends were 5 bases for V and 1 base for J; bases not matched to a gene: 6. Germline assignment: CDR1 DFQATT and CDR2 SNEGSKA (reference sequence). The CDR3 runs to 15 residues. The DNA for the CDR3 is TGCAGTGCTCCAGTAGCGGGGGGCCGCACAGATACGCAGTATTTT. Translated, it gives CSAPVAGGRTDTQYF.

This chain connects TRBV18 to TRBJ2-1; no firm D call. This CDR3 has 14 amino acids. Germline V gene data show CDR1 as KGHSH and CDR2 as LQKENI. The V gene lost 0 bases and the J gene lost 10 bases, with 13 bases spanning the gap. This CDR3 is CASSPPIMGLEQFF. CDR3 sequence (DNA): TGTGCCAGCTCACCACCAATCATGGGCCTCGAGCAGTTCTTC.

This rearrangement joins TRBV30 to TRBJ2-3, with no clear D. Germline V gives CDR1 GTSNPN, CDR2 SVGIG (reference sequence). The germline V and J ends were trimmed by 0 bases and 3 bases, with 7 bases remaining between them. The CDR3 extends over 13 amino acids. This CDR3 reads CAWSVATTDTQYF. The CDR3 coding sequence is TGTGCCTGGAGTGTGGCGACTACAGATACGCAGTATTTT.

CDR3 in DNA: TGTGCCACCAGCAGAAACATGGGGGAGCAGTACTTC. Its protein product is CATSRNMGEQYF. The V gene is TRBV15, the J gene TRBJ2-7; the D is unclear. Germline CDR1 is LNHNV and CDR2 is YYDKDF (reference sequence). CDR3 length equals 12 residues. The ends were cut back, 2 bases at V and 7 bases at J, with 9 bases in the middle.

The chain links TRBV5-1 to TRBJ1-5, with D perhaps TRBD1 (6 bases). Germline V lookup: CDR1 SGHRS, CDR2 YFSETQ. The CDR3 runs 15 residues. V lost 0 bases and J lost 10, with 17 bases in between. CDR3 amino acids: CASSLVGTEGEPQHF. The CDR3 DNA reads TGCGCCAGCAGCTTGGTGGGGACGGAGGGGGAACCCCAGCATTTT.

The V and J genes are TRBV5-1 and TRBJ1-3; D gene unclear. Germline values: CDR1 SGHRS, CDR2 YFSETQ. The CDR3 sequence is 16 residues long. Trimming stripped 2 bases from V and 0 bases from J, with 12 bases between. The CDR3 DNA follows: TGCGCCAGCAGCTTAATAGAGATCCACTCTGGAAACACCATATATTTT. This codes for CASSLIEIHSGNTIYF. The variable domain in full, completed from reference TRBV5-1 and TRBJ1-3, reads KAGVTQTPRYLIKTRGQQVTLSCSPISGHRSVSWYQQTPGQGLQFLFEYFSETQRNKGNFPGRFSGRQFSNSRSEMNVSTLELGDSALYLCASSLIEIHSGNTIYFGEGSWLTVV.

This chain connects TRBV6-1 to TRBJ1-5, with D perhaps TRBD1 (5 bases). From germline, CDR1 is MNHNS and CDR2 SASEGT. Trimming cost V 6 bases and J 6 bases, with 21 bases left between them. This CDR3 is 16 amino acids long. The CDR3 loop is CASSDRTEPGGQPQHF. Here the CDR3 DNA reads TGTGCCAGCAGCGATCGTACAGAACCGGGGGGTCAGCCCCAGCATTTT.

V and J are TRBV12-3 or TRBV12-4 and TRBJ2-4; D might be TRBD2 (5 bases). The V end lost 1 base, the J end lost 6 bases, and 13 bases lay between the germline ends. CDR3 size: 15 residues. The CDR3 region is CASSLGSSEGNIQYF. The CDR3 DNA reads TGTGCCAGCAGTTTAGGTAGTAGCGAGGGAAACATTCAGTACTTC.

The rearrangement links TRBV29-1 to TRBJ2-3, with 7 bases that match TRBD2. Germline V gene data show CDR1 as SQVTM and CDR2 as ANQGSEA. CDR3 length: 13 residues. V lost 7 bases and J lost 1; bases outside the gene matches: 5. The CDR3 spells CSGKSGGTDTQYF. The CDR3 coding sequence is TGCAGCGGAAAAAGCGGGGGCACAGATACGCAGTATTTT.

The V and J genes are TRBV20-1 and TRBJ2-7; the D gene is possibly TRBD1 (6 bases). The CDR3 covers 14 residues. Trimming cost V 0 bases and J 5 bases, with 14 bases left between them. Germline CDR1 reads DFQATT; CDR2 reads SNEGSKA (reference sequence). The CDR3 reads CSARDPRGVNEQYF. The CDR3 DNA reads as TGCAGTGCTAGAGATCCCAGGGGCGTCAACGAGCAGTACTTC.

The rearrangement joins TRBV5-1 to TRBJ2-3; D perhaps matches TRBD2 (5 bases). CDR3 length: 16 residues. V was cut by 0 bases and J by 2 bases, with 13 bases left in between. Germline V gene data show CDR1 as SGHRS and CDR2 as YFSETQ. This CDR3 reads CASSLAEKRTTDTQYF. DNA for the CDR3: TGCGCCAGCAGCTTGGCCGAGAAGCGGACCACAGATACGCAGTATTTT.

The chain uses TRBV27 and TRBJ1-2; D uncertain. CDR1 MNHEY and CDR2 SMNVEV come from the germline V gene (reference sequence). The CDR3 is 15 amino acids. The V end was cut by 5 bases, the J end by 4 bases, with 17 bases between. The CDR3 loop is CASSLTGGLTYGYTF. The CDR3, as DNA: TGTGCCAGCAGTCTCACTGGAGGGTTAACCTATGGCTACACCTTC.

The CDR3 bases are TGTGCCACCAGCAGAGTTTCGGGACCACAAGAGACCCAGTACTTC. It specifies CATSRVSGPQETQYF. This chain connects TRBV15 to TRBJ2-5; the D gene could be TRBD1 or TRBD2 (5 bases each). The CDR3 has 15 residues. With 1 base removed from V and 2 bases from J, the gap between germline ends came to 11 bases. The germline CDR1 and CDR2 sequences are LNHNV and YYDKDF (reference sequence).

The DNA for the CDR3 is TGTGCCACAAATGAGGGACAGGGACCCTACGAGCAGTACTTC. It is translated as CATNEGQGPYEQYF. The rearrangement links TRBV24-1 to TRBJ2-7, with TRBD1 identical over 9 bases. Germline values: CDR1 KGHDR, CDR2 SFDVKD. The CDR3 loop spans 14 amino acids. The trim removed 10 bases at V and 2 bases at J, leaving 8 bases unmatched.

The V call is TRBV30, the J call TRBJ1-2; 11 nucleotides match TRBD1. The V segment lost 5 bases and the J segment 8 bases; nucleotides outside the gene matches: 4. Germline CDR1 is GTSNPN and CDR2 is SVGIG (reference sequence). The CDR3 is 12 residues long. This CDR3 reads CAWEDRGQGYTF. The CDR3 coding sequence is TGTGCCTGGGAGGACAGGGGGCAAGGCTACACCTTC.

The V and J genes are TRBV2 and TRBJ2-1; 8 bases agree with TRBD2. This CDR3 has 15 amino acids. The V and J ends lost 8 bases and 2 bases, in that order; junction bases with no gene match: 8. CDR1 and CDR2 from the germline V gene are SNHLY and FYNNEI. The DNA for the CDR3 is TGTGCCAGCTCAAGCGGGAGTAAAACCTACAATGAGCAGTTCTTC. Translated, it gives CASSSGSKTYNEQFF.